These T cell receptor beta chains were read from a single sample in a study of shared clonotypes between healthy human individuals. Profiling relied on immunoSEQ multiplex PCR, and the TCRdb table lists in-frame clones only, not all of them. The data show more than 2,000,000 clones, with more than 80% seen just once and over 0.12% held by the top ten. The sequencing sample was made of naive CD4+ T cells sorted from blood. Receptors originate from a man between 18 and 35 years old in good health. Both conserved end residues are part of each CDR3. The D gene is left open where the match is weak. Expanded clones are given a class, and other clones once, few, many or no size at all.

CASSQREGFQPQHF,TGCGCCAGCAGCCAGAGAGAAGGGTTCCAGCCCCAGCATTTT,NA,TRBJ1-5,TRBV4-1,NA
CATSVGNQPQHF,TGTGCCACCAGCGTAGGCAATCAGCCCCAGCATTTT,NA,TRBJ1-5,TRBV5-4,NA
CAVSFTYEQYF,TGTGCCGTCTCTTTCACCTACGAGCAGTACTTC,once,TRBJ2-7,TRBV6-9,NA
CASSSADRGRPYTF,TGTGCCAGCTCATCTGCCGACAGGGGAAGGCCCTACACCTTC,NA,TRBJ1-2,TRBV18,TRBD1
CASSLDNSYNSPLHF,TGCGCCAGCAGCTTGGACAACTCCTATAATTCACCCCTCCACTTT,NA,TRBJ1-6,TRBV5-1,NA
CASSLLQGNFYNEQFF,TGTGCCAGCAGCCTACTACAGGGTAACTTCTACAATGAGCAGTTCTTC,NA,TRBJ2-1,TRBV9,NA
CASSAATGGEGQPQHF,TGTGCCAGCAGCGCAGCCACAGGGGGCGAGGGTCAGCCCCAGCATTTT,NA,TRBJ1-5,TRBV9,TRBD1
CASSLEPGNYGYTF,TGTGCCAGCAGCTTAGAGCCGGGAAACTATGGCTACACCTTC,NA,TRBJ1-2,TRBV7-2,NA
CASRFGTGGNQPQHF,TGTGCCAGCAGGTTCGGGACAGGGGGGAATCAGCCCCAGCATTTT,NA,TRBJ1-5,TRBV6-5,TRBD1
CASSLHNSPLHF,TGTGCCAGCAGCTTACATAATTCACCCCTCCACTTT,NA,TRBJ1-6,TRBV11-2,NA
CASSQESHPDNYNEQFF,TGCGCCAGCAGCCAAGAGTCGCATCCTGATAATTACAATGAGCAGTTCTTC,once,TRBJ2-1,TRBV4-1,NA
CASSQDIPRTIYF,TGCGCCAGCAGCCAAGATATCCCCCGGACCATATATTTT,once,TRBJ1-3,TRBV4-3,NA
CASSQDSGGGRQETQYF,TGCGCCAGCAGCCAAGATTCGGGGGGAGGAAGGCAAGAGACCCAGTACTTC,NA,TRBJ2-5,TRBV4-1,TRBD2
CASSVGRTSGGFHEQFF,TGTGCCAGCAGCGTAGGGCGAACTAGCGGGGGCTTCCATGAGCAGTTCTTC,NA,TRBJ2-1,TRBV9,TRBD2
CASSRQNTGELFF,TGTGCCAGTAGCCGGCAGAACACCGGGGAGCTGTTTTTT,NA,TRBJ2-2,TRBV19,NA
CAWATGGSQPQHF,TGTGCCTGGGCTACAGGGGGAAGTCAGCCCCAGCATTTT,few,TRBJ1-5,TRBV30,TRBD1
CASSVVPDTQYF,TGTGCCAGCAGTGTGGTTCCAGATACGCAGTATTTT,NA,TRBJ2-3,TRBV25-1,NA
CASSSQGSSPSDTQYF,TGTGCCAGCAGCTCCCAGGGGTCCAGCCCTTCCGATACGCAGTATTTT,once,TRBJ2-3,TRBV7-8,NA
CASSVTSGRYEQYF,TGTGCCAGTAGTGTGACTAGCGGAAGATACGAGCAGTACTTC,NA,TRBJ2-7,TRBV19,TRBD2
CAWSGGQGYGYTF,TGTGCCTGGAGTGGGGGCCAGGGATATGGCTACACCTTC,few,TRBJ1-2,TRBV30,NA
CASSSGGGPGQYF,TGTGCCAGCAGTAGCGGGGGGGGACCCGGGCAGTACTTC,NA,TRBJ2-7,TRBV28,TRBD2
CASSATTGGVKGNQPQHF,TGTGCCAGCAGTGCCACTACAGGGGGAGTCAAAGGCAATCAGCCCCAGCATTTT,once,TRBJ1-5,TRBV6-1,TRBD1
CASSISLNSFYGYTF,TGCGCCAGCAGCATATCTTTAAACAGTTTCTATGGCTACACCTTC,NA,TRBJ1-2,TRBV5-1,NA
CASSLGERGAQETQYF,TGCGCCAGCAGCTTGGGAGAGCGGGGGGCGCAAGAGACCCAGTACTTC,NA,TRBJ2-5,TRBV5-1,TRBD2
CASSLMGSGNEQFF,TGCGCCAGCAGCTTGATGGGCAGCGGGAATGAGCAGTTCTTC,NA,TRBJ2-1,TRBV5-1,NA
CASSAGPLSGNTIYF,TGTGCCAGCAGCGCGGGACCGCTCTCTGGAAACACCATATATTTT,NA,TRBJ1-3,TRBV5-4,NA
CASRGQSSPLHF,TGTGCCAGCAGGGGACAGAGTTCACCCCTCCACTTT,NA,TRBJ1-6,TRBV27,TRBD1
CASSIYRGRPQHF,TGTGCCAGTAGTATATACAGGGGACGGCCCCAGCATTTT,NA,TRBJ1-5,TRBV19,TRBD1
CASSVNHRDRRYNYGYTF,TGTGCCAGCAGTGTAAACCACCGGGACAGACGATATAACTATGGCTACACCTTC,NA,TRBJ1-2,TRBV5-6,TRBD1
CASSHGQGSSYEQYF,TGTGCCAGCTCCCATGGACAGGGGAGCTCCTACGAGCAGTACTTC,NA,TRBJ2-7,TRBV18,TRBD1
CASSESPPVDRADRGESPLHF,TGTGCCAGCAGTGAATCCCCCCCTGTCGATCGGGCGGACAGGGGAGAATCACCCCTCCACTTT,NA,TRBJ1-6,TRBV2,TRBD1
CASSLSGGLYRGADTQYF,TGTGCCAGCAGCTTATCGGGGGGCCTATATAGAGGGGCAGATACGCAGTATTTT,NA,TRBJ2-3,TRBV11-2,NA
CATSRDRGPLHF,TGTGCCACCAGCAGAGATAGGGGGCCACTCCACTTT,NA,TRBJ1-6,TRBV15,TRBD1
CASSLVWVGNTGELFF,TGTGCCAGCAGCTTAGTCTGGGTCGGAAACACCGGGGAGCTGTTTTTT,NA,TRBJ2-2,TRBV7-9,NA
CASSLKDRTSGTEAFF,TGCGCCAGCAGCTTGAAGGACCGGACTTCTGGCACTGAAGCTTTCTTT,NA,TRBJ1-1,TRBV5-1,NA
CANSGEYGYTF,TGTGCCAACTCCGGGGAATATGGCTACACCTTC,once,TRBJ1-2,TRBV10-3,NA
CASSPLLVVTDTQYF,TGTGCCAGCAGCCCGTTACTAGTAGTCACAGATACGCAGTATTTT,NA,TRBJ2-3,TRBV7-9,NA
CAWGPSGRGNTGELFF,TGTGCCTGGGGTCCGTCCGGGAGGGGGAACACCGGGGAGCTGTTTTTT,NA,TRBJ2-2,TRBV30,TRBD2
CASSLAGASVPFF,TGCGCCAGCAGCTTGGCCGGAGCGAGCGTCCCGTTCTTC,once,TRBJ2-1,TRBV5-1,NA
CASKGLAGGQETQYF,TGTGCCAGCAAAGGACTAGCGGGGGGGCAGGAGACCCAGTACTTC,NA,TRBJ2-5,TRBV2,TRBD2
CAWNRPKTTWVNNEQFF,TGTGCCTGGAATCGACCGAAGACAACGTGGGTAAACAATGAGCAGTTCTTC,NA,TRBJ2-1,TRBV30,NA
CASSGISYNEQFF,TGCGCCAGCAGTGGAATCAGCTACAATGAGCAGTTCTTC,NA,TRBJ2-1,TRBV10-1,NA
CASSMGERREAFF,TGTGCCAGCTCGATGGGGGAAAGACGTGAAGCTTTCTTT,NA,TRBJ1-1,TRBV18,NA
CASSSSTGLPQHF,TGTGCCAGCAGTTCCTCGACAGGGCTGCCCCAGCATTTT,NA,TRBJ1-5,TRBV2,TRBD1
CASSEGLVDTQYF,TGTGCCAGCAGTGAGGGACTAGTAGATACGCAGTATTTT,once,TRBJ2-3,TRBV6-1,TRBD2
CASSLAGRGKQPQHF,TGTGCCAGCAGCTTAGCCGGGAGGGGGAAACAGCCCCAGCATTTT,NA,TRBJ1-5,TRBV7-2,NA
CASSDTYNEQFF,TGCGCCAGCAGCGATACCTACAATGAGCAGTTCTTC,NA,TRBJ2-1,TRBV4-1,NA
CAWSAGPGLGQPQHF,TGTGCCTGGAGTGCAGGGCCAGGTTTAGGTCAGCCCCAGCATTTT,NA,TRBJ1-5,TRBV30,NA
CASSIWGASESQPQHF,TGTGCCAGTAGCATTTGGGGCGCGTCGGAAAGTCAGCCCCAGCATTTT,NA,TRBJ1-5,TRBV19,NA
CASSYLTGNGSPLHF,TGCGCCAGCAGCTATCTTACAGGGAACGGTTCACCCCTCCACTTT,NA,TRBJ1-6,TRBV5-1,NA
CASSPGRGQHYEQYF,TGTGCCAGCTCACCAGGCCGGGGGCAACACTACGAGCAGTACTTC,NA,TRBJ2-7,TRBV18,NA
CARWKSYEQYF,TGCGCCAGGTGGAAGAGCTACGAGCAGTACTTC,NA,TRBJ2-7,TRBV10-1,NA
CASSPRTGIGEKLFF,TGTGCCAGTAGTCCCCGGACAGGGATTGGCGAAAAACTGTTTTTT,NA,TRBJ1-4,TRBV19,TRBD1
CASSPRDRNTGELFF,TGTGCCAGCAGCCCCCGGGACAGGAACACCGGGGAGCTGTTTTTT,NA,TRBJ2-2,TRBV5-4,TRBD1
CASSPGTSATYEQYF,TGTGCCAGCAGCCCCGGGACTAGCGCTACCTACGAGCAGTACTTC,once,TRBJ2-7,TRBV7-2,TRBD2
CASSASRGGGTEAFF,TGTGCCAGCAGCGCCAGCCGAGGGGGTGGCACTGAAGCTTTCTTT,NA,TRBJ1-1,TRBV7-9,NA